This T cell receptor beta chain was documented in a study of T cell responses to AZD1222 COVID-19 vaccine. Notes on the study in general: CD4 TCRs covered the whole spike, strongest at regions 160-218 and 743-854. Repertoire sampling occurred only after the peak T cell response.

The table came from immunoSEQ multiplex PCR; TCRdb's copy has only in-frame clones and leaves some out. The table includes 100,000 to 150,000 clones, about 92% detected once. As concerns this clone: Its antigen is undetermined.

The sequenced sample was peripheral blood, obtained on day 0 of MenACWY control vaccination. The clonotype originates from an adult in good health.

CDR3 sequence: CAIREPGRVISGNTIYF. The CDR3 coding sequence is TGTGCCATCAGAGAACCGGGACGGGTAATCTCTGGAAACACCATATATTTT. The chain employs TRBV10-3 and TRBJ1-3, with a weak D call TRBD1 (5 bases). The CDR3 has 17 residues. V lost 6 bases and J 0 bases, leaving 18 bases between the germline ends. In germline, CDR1 is ENHRY, CDR2 SYGVKD.